Shown below are 15 T cell receptor beta chains from a single sample sequenced in a study of cytomegalovirus exposure and HLA in healthy donors. PCR used 60 Vbeta primers and 13 Jbeta primers. Assay used: immunoSEQ multiplex PCR; TCRdb lists only in-frame clones, some missing. The table has 100,000 to 150,000 clones, roughly 83% seen once. Material: PBMCs. These receptors were taken from a man in his late teens or twenties in good health and CMV-seropositive.

The CDR3 is CAWSGANYGYTF. The DNA for the CDR3 is TGTGCCTGGAGTGGGGCGAACTATGGCTACACCTTC. The chain carries TRBV30 and TRBJ1-2; D is unresolved. This CDR3 region has 12 residues. V dropped 1 base and J dropped 2 bases, with 5 bases sitting between them. In germline, CDR1 is GTSNPN, CDR2 SVGIG (reference sequence).

The chain employs TRBV18 and TRBJ1-1, with 7 bases aligning to TRBD1. The length of the CDR3 is 16 residues. Per germline, CDR1 KGHSH and CDR2 LQKENI. Germline trimming cut 1 base from V and 1 base from J; bases unmatched to any gene: 6. CDR3 sequence (DNA): TGTGCCAGCTCACCACTACAGGGGCTACCGAACACTGAAGCTTTCTTT. This encodes CASSPLQGLPNTEAFF.

The chain carries TRBV28 and TRBJ2-5; D is uncertain. V was pared by 5 bases and J by 2 bases, with 15 bases between. Germline V CDR1 and CDR2: MDHEN, SYDVKM. This CDR3 is built from 15 residues. The CDR3 loop reads CASSRPLAVQETQYF. CDR3 bases: TGTGCCAGCAGTCGACCGCTGGCGGTGCAAGAGACCCAGTACTTC. Full variable domain (outside the CDR3, taken from reference TRBV28 and TRBJ2-5): DVKVTQSSRYLVKRTGEKVFLECVQDMDHENMFWYRQDPGLGLRLIYFSYDVKMKEKGDIPEGYSVSREKKERFSLILESASTNQTSMYLCASSRPLAVQETQYFGPGTRLLVL.

The chain uses TRBV5-4 and TRBJ2-3, with 14 bases fitting TRBD2. Germline V gene sequence: CDR1 SGHNT, CDR2 YYREEE (reference sequence). The CDR3 has 17 amino acids. V lost 3 bases, J lost 5 bases, and 8 bases stayed unmatched. CDR3 DNA sequence: TGTGCCAGCAGCTCCCGGGGACTAGCGGGAGTGGGAGATACGCAGTATTTT. This translates into CASSSRGLAGVGDTQYF.

The rearrangement uses TRBV10-1 and TRBJ2-1; 9 bases fit TRBD1. The CDR3 is 14 residues long. After removal of 9 bases from V and 8 bases from J, the junction contained 11 bases not matched to a gene. CDR1 is WNHNN, CDR2 SYGVQD, per germline (reference sequence). The CDR3, as DNA: TGCGCCAGTTCCCCGGGACAGGGTCTGGATGAGCAGTTCTTC. Protein sequence: CASSPGQGLDEQFF.

The chain joins TRBV2 to TRBJ1-4, with TRBD1 as a possible D gene (5 bases). V lost 5 bases and J 4 bases, leaving 11 bases between the germline ends. The CDR3 covers 14 residues. The germline V gene encodes CDR1 SNHLY and CDR2 FYNNEI. The CDR3, as DNA: TGTGCCAGCAGTATGGGGGGACTTAATGAAAAACTGTTTTTT. Translated: CASSMGGLNEKLFF.

This clone was picked up a small number of times. This chain connects TRBV27 to TRBJ2-7; weak D call: TRBD1 (6 bases). Trimming took 6 bases from V and 0 from J, leaving 12 bases between them. The CDR3 has 14 residues. Germline loops: CDR1 MNHEY, CDR2 SMNVEV (reference sequence). CDR3 region: CASSPDRFSYEQYF. CDR3 coding DNA: TGTGCCAGCAGCCCGGACAGATTCTCCTACGAGCAGTACTTC.

This clone appeared once. The rearrangement joins TRBV9 to TRBJ1-6; D is perhaps TRBD1 (5 bases). Germline V gene sequence: CDR1 SGDLS, CDR2 YYNGEE. V was clipped by 3 bases and J by 7 bases, with 8 bases between them. This CDR3 is 13 amino acids long. The CDR3 here is CASSAKGNSPLHF. The CDR3, as DNA: TGTGCCAGCAGCGCGAAGGGGAATTCACCCCTCCACTTT.

The chain carries TRBV7-9 and TRBJ1-1, with D unresolved. The V and J ends lost 3 bases and 4 bases respectively, with 6 bases between them. Germline CDR1 SEHNR, CDR2 FQNEAQ (reference sequence). The CDR3 is made up of 12 amino acids. As DNA, the CDR3 is TGTGCCAGCAGCTTTGGGCTCACTGAAGCTTTCTTT. Encoded protein: CASSFGLTEAFF.

The chain has TRBV5-1 and TRBJ2-2, with D maybe TRBD1 (6 bases). This CDR3 contains 16 residues. In germline, CDR1 is SGHRS, CDR2 YFSETQ. Trimming removed 3 bases from V and 2 bases from J, with 14 bases in between. CDR3 nucleotide sequence: TGCGCCAGCAGCTCTAGCAGGGGACCTAACACCGGGGAGCTGTTTTTT. This translates into CASSSSRGPNTGELFF.

The V call is TRBV7-3, the J call TRBJ2-3; possibly TRBD2 for D (6 bases). Germline loops: CDR1 SGHTA, CDR2 FQGTGA. The CDR3 extends over 12 amino acids. The germline V and J ends were trimmed by 6 bases and 6 bases, with 10 bases remaining between them. The CDR3, as DNA: TGTGCCAGCAGTCCGGCGGGGGATACGCAGTATTTT. Translating gives CASSPAGDTQYF. The full variable domain, in which reference TRBV7-3 and TRBJ2-3 provide the parts outside the CDR3, is GAGVSQTPSNKVTEKGKYVELRCDPISGHTALYWYRQSLGQGPEFLIYFQGTGAADDSGLPNDRFFAVRPEGSVSTLKIQRTERGDSAVYLCASSPAGDTQYFGPGTRLTVL.

This sequence joins TRBV5-4 and TRBJ1-1; perhaps TRBD1 as D (5 bases). Germline lookup yields CDR1 SGHNT and CDR2 YYREEE (reference sequence). Trimming left V 4 bases short and J 2 bases short, with 15 bases between. This CDR3 spans 15 amino acids. The CDR3 sequence: CASSPDVGVNTEAFF. The CDR3 DNA reads TGTGCCAGCAGCCCGGACGTAGGGGTAAACACTGAAGCTTTCTTT.

The chain is built from TRBV28 and TRBJ1-1; D is ambiguous. V was cut by 2 bases and J by 7 bases, with 8 bases left in between. Germline loops: CDR1 MDHEN, CDR2 SYDVKM. CDR3 size: 12 residues. The CDR3 here is CASSLRGLEAFF. In DNA, the CDR3 is TGTGCCAGCAGTTTAAGAGGCCTTGAAGCTTTCTTT. Combining the CDR3 with reference TRBV28 and TRBJ1-1 gives the whole variable domain DVKVTQSSRYLVKRTGEKVFLECVQDMDHENMFWYRQDPGLGLRLIYFSYDVKMKEKGDIPEGYSVSREKKERFSLILESASTNQTSMYLCASSLRGLEAFFGQGTRLTVV.

The CDR3 loop is CSVLQGIDGTEAFF. The CDR3 nucleotides are TGCAGCGTTCTCCAGGGCATAGATGGGACTGAAGCTTTCTTT. The chain combines TRBV29-1 with TRBJ1-1; D perhaps matches TRBD1 (5 bases). The length of the CDR3 is 14 residues. V was clipped by 5 bases and J by 5 bases, with 18 bases between them. CDR1 SQVTM and CDR2 ANQGSEA come from the germline V gene.

This chain uses TRBV5-8 with TRBJ2-3; 9 bases align to TRBD1. CDR3 length: 15 amino acids. Looked up from germline, CDR1 is SGHTS and CDR2 is YDEGEE. Trimming took 3 bases from V and 0 from J; bases not matched to a gene: 2. For the CDR3, the DNA is TGTGCCAGCAGCTCGGGACAGGGAAGCACAGATACGCAGTATTTT. This gives the protein CASSSGQGSTDTQYF.